This T cell receptor beta chain was retrieved from a study of blood T cell repertoires in COVID-19. The wider study: Samples came from the United States, Italy and Spain, spanning acute and convalescent COVID-19. PBMCs, B-cell-depleted T cells, or T cells provided the cDNA or gDNA that made up the material.

Seattle's cohort entered during active infection and was followed longitudinally. V lost 6 bases to trimming and J lost 6 bases; unmatched junction nucleotides: 8. The CDR3 length is 15 residues. Germline CDR1 reads WSHSY; CDR2 reads SAAADI. In the original workflow: It was from reference gene primer amplification that nucleated cell counts were estimated. Clones were read by immunoSEQ multiplex PCR, and TCRdb kept only the in-frame ones, dropping some. Clone size and the V and J calls come from that table; the DNA yielded D and trimming. This table holds approximately 480,000 clones, nearly 90% found once.

The specimen was peripheral blood. The sequence came from a man younger than 35 with COVID-19, enrolled during active disease. This chain joins TRBV10-2 and TRBJ2-3; the match to TRBD2 covers 11 bases. The CDR3 sequence: CASSRLAGPLDTQYF. The CDR3 DNA follows: TGCGCCAGCAGCAGACTAGCGGGACCACTGGATACGCAGTATTTT.